A single count supports the clone carrying this T cell receptor (beta chain). The sample belongs to a study of blood T cell repertoires in COVID-19. Across the whole study: COVID-19 samples collected from the United States, Italy and Spain covered acute and convalescent phases.

Per the original data handling: From reference gene primer amplification, estimates of nucleated cell counts were derived. Clones were sequenced by immunoSEQ multiplex PCR, and TCRdb holds only the in-frame ones, with some missing. V and J calls and clone size come straight from that table; D and trimming were deduced from the DNA. The sample carries 350,000 to 400,000 clones, 85% to 90% recorded once. The ends lost 4 bases at V and 3 bases at J; junction bases unmatched: 8. This CDR3 contains 17 residues. Material for sequencing was peripheral blood. The chain links TRBV6-7 to TRBJ2-3; 12 nucleotides agree with TRBD2. TRBV6-7 is noted as an ORF with a role that remains uncertain. The receptor was derived from a man younger than 35 with active or convalescent COVID-19. The CDR3 loop reads CASSSWTSGEETDTQYF. Written as DNA, the CDR3 is TGTGCCAGCAGTTCGTGGACTAGCGGGGAAGAGACAGATACGCAGTATTTT.